This T cell receptor beta chain comes out of a study of blood T cell repertoires in COVID-19. V gave up 4 bases and J gave up 6 bases; unmatched junction bases: 5. This CDR3 has 16 residues. Looked up from germline, CDR1 is LGHNA and CDR2 is YSLEER. Here immunoSEQ multiplex PCR was the method, and the copy in TCRdb shows in-frame clones only, minus some. This sample has over 150,000 clones, with about nine tenths found just once. The V and J genes are TRBV4-3 and TRBJ2-1, with TRBD2 matching 14 bases. The sample consisted of PBMCs or T cells enriched from blood (not recorded which). The origin of this receptor is a woman between 25 and 40 years old who had recovered from COVID-19. CDR3 DNA: TGCGCCAGCAGCCTCCGACTAGCGGGAGGGCCCAATGAGCAGTTCTTC. It yields the protein CASSLRLAGGPNEQFF.